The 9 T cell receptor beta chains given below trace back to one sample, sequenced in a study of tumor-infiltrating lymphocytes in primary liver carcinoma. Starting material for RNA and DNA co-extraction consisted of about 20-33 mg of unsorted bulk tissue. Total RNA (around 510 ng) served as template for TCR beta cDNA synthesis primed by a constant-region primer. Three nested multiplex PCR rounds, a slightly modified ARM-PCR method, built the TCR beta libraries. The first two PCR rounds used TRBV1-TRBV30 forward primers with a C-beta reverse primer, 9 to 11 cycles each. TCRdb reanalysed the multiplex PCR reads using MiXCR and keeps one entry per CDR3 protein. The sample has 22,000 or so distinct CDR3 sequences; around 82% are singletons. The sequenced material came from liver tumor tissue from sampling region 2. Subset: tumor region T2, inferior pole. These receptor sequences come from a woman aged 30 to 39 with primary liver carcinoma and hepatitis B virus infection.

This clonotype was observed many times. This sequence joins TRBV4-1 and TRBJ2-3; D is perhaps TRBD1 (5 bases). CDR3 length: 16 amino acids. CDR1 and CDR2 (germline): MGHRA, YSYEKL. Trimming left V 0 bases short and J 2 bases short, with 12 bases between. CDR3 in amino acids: CASSQDGHRVTDTQYF. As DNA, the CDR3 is TGCGCCAGCAGCCAAGACGGACATCGGGTCACAGATACGCAGTATTTT.

DNA for the CDR3: TGTGTCAGCAGCACCGGGAGAACGCTGAACACTGAAGCTTTCTTT. The encoded protein is CVSSTGRTLNTEAFF. This chain uses TRBV10-3 with TRBJ1-1; D call uncertain. Germline assignment: CDR1 ENHRY and CDR2 SYGVKD. CDR3 length: 15 amino acids.

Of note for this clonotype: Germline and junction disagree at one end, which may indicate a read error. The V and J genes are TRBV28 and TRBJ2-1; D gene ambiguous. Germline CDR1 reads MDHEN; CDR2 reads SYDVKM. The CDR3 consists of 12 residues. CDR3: CASSFYRFEQFF. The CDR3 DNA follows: TGTGCTAGCAGTTTTTATAGATTTGAGCAGTTCTTC.

The CDR3 loop reads CAISLSWTRGLEQFF. The CDR3 nucleotides are TGTGCAATCAGCCTATCCTGGACTAGAGGACTTGAGCAGTTCTTC. The J gene is TRBJ2-1, the V gene TRBV12-3 or TRBV12-4; TRBD2 matches at 7 bases. The CDR3 loop spans 15 amino acids.

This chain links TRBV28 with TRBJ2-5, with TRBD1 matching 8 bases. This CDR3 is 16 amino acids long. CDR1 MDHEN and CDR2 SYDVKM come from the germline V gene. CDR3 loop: CFSSLSRTGTKETQYF. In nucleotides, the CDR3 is TGTTTCAGCAGTTTATCCCGGACAGGGACAAAAGAGACCCAGTACTTC.

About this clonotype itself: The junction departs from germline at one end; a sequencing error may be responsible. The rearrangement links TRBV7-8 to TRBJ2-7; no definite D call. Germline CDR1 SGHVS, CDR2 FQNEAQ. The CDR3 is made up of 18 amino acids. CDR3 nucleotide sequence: TGTGCCAACAACTCGGGTCGCGGTCGTACTATGAGATCCTACAAGCAGTACTTC. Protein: CANNSGRGRTMRSYKQYF. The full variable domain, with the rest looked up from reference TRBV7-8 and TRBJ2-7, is GAGVSQSPRYKVAKRGQDVALRCDPISGHVSLFWYQQALGQGPEFLTYFQNEAQLDKSGLPSDRFFAERPEGSVSTLKIQRTQQEDSAVYLCANNSGRGRTMRSYKQYFGPGTRLTVT.

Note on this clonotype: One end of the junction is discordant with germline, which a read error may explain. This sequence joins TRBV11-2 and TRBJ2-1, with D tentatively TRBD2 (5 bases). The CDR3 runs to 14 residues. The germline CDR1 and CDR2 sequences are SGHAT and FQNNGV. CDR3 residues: CASSPLTGKGEQFF. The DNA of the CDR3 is TGTGCTAGCAGCCCCTTAACGGGAAAGGGTGAGCAGTTCTTC. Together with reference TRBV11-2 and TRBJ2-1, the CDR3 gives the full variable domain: EAGVAQSPRYKIIEKRQSVAFWCNPISGHATLYWYQQILGQGPKLLIQFQNNGVVDDSQLPKDRFSAERLKGVDSTLKIQPAKLEDSAVYLCASSPLTGKGEQFFGPGTRLTVL.

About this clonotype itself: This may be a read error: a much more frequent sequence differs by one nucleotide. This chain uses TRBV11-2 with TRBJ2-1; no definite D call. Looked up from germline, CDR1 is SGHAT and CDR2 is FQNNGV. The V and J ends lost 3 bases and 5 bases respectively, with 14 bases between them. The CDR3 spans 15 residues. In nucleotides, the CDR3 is TGTGCCAGCAGCTTGCCGCGATTATGGGACAATGAGCAGTTCTTC. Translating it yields CASSLPRLWDNEQFF.

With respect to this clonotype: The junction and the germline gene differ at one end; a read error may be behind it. The CDR3 DNA sequence: TGTCCCATCAGTGAGCCAATTTCTGGAAACACCATATATTTT. Its translation: CPISEPISGNTIYF. V usage is TRBV10-3 and J usage is TRBJ1-3, with D unclear. Germline V gene lookup returns CDR1 ENHRY and CDR2 SYGVKD. The CDR3 contains 14 residues.